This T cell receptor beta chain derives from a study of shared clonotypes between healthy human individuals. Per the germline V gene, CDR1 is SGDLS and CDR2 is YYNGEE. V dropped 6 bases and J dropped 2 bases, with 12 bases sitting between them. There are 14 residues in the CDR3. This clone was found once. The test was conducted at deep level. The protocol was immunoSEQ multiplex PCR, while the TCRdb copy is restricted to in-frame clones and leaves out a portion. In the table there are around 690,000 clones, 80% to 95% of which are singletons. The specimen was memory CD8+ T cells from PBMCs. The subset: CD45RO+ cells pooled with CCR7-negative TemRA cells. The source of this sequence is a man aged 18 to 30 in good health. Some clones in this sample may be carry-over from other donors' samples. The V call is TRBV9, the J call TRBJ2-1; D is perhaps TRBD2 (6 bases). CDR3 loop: CASTPGGAYNEQFF. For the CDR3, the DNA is TGTGCCAGCACCCCAGGAGGGGCCTACAATGAGCAGTTCTTC.